The clone carrying this T cell receptor (beta chain) showed up just a few times. Its antigen is currently unknown. The protocol attached unique molecular identifiers to individual cDNA molecules. TCRdb itself ran the 5' RACE reads through MiXCR, one entry per CDR3 protein. The sample yields tens of thousands of distinct CDR3 sequences, about 14% seen once. This specimen belongs to a study of early T cells in non-severe SARS-CoV-2 infection. Overall study: Unsorted whole-blood RNA was sequenced in bulk, leaving chains unpaired.

Study outcomes and limitations: Matching with VDJdb favored anti-spike CD8 responses (missing private and CD4 specificities).

The CDR3 runs 15 residues. Germline V CDR1 and CDR2: LNHDA, SQIVND (reference sequence). V lost 7 bases to trimming and J lost 3 bases; unmatched junction nucleotides: 8. The rearrangement uses TRBV19 and TRBJ2-1; 8 bases map to TRBD2. The origin of this receptor is an adult who was a healthcare worker with PCR-confirmed SARS-CoV-2 infection or an uninfected control (not recorded which). The sample was whole blood. CDR3 amino acids: CASTRGGRDYNEQFF. CDR3 DNA sequence: TGTGCCAGTACCCGGGGGGGGCGAGACTACAATGAGCAGTTCTTC.